This T cell receptor beta chain stems from a study of blood T cell repertoires in COVID-19. Whole-study context: Material from acute and convalescent COVID-19 was sourced from the United States, Italy and Spain. The analysed material was cDNA or gDNA that came from T cells, B-cell-depleted T cells, or PBMCs.

In the authors' methods: The assay estimated nucleated cells by amplifying reference gene primers. Sequencing used immunoSEQ multiplex PCR; TCRdb keeps in-frame clones, though not all of them. V and J calls and clone size are those listed in that table; D and trimming were worked out from the DNA. The top ten clones hold approximately 1.6% of a sample with 300,000 to 350,000 clones, more than 70% of them seen once. CDR1 and CDR2 (germline): SGHNT, YENEEA. This CDR3 has 14 residues. The germline V and J ends were trimmed by 3 bases and 15 bases, with 21 bases remaining between them. The chain recombines TRBV11-3 with TRBJ2-1; tentatively, D is TRBD2 (6 bases). The specimen sequenced was peripheral blood. The source is a woman in her thirties with COVID-19, enrolled during active disease. CDR3 sequence reads: CASSLNKLAGGGFF. CDR3 DNA: TGTGCCAGCAGCTTGAATAAGTTAGCCGGGGGAGGGTTCTTC.